This T cell receptor beta chain was captured by sequencing in a study of blood T cell repertoires in COVID-19. Study context: The United States, Italy and Spain supplied acute and convalescent COVID-19 samples. PBMCs, B-cell-depleted T cells, or T cells were the source of the cDNA or gDNA that made up the material.

Trimming cost V 1 base and J 8 bases, with 12 bases left between them. Germline CDR1 MNHNS, CDR2 SASEGT. CDR3 length: 14 residues. In the original processing: Estimation of nucleated cell counts relied on the amplification of reference gene primers. Only in-frame clones appear in the TCRdb table, and some are missing; sequencing was by immunoSEQ multiplex PCR. V, J and clone size were drawn from that table, and D and trimming were deduced from the DNA. The repertoire includes roughly 200,000 clones, around nine tenths of them detected once, and about 12% sits in the top ten. The clonotype was recovered from a woman aged 18-29 years who had recovered from COVID-19. This sequence joins TRBV6-1 and TRBJ1-5, with a weak D call TRBD1 (6 bases). The sequenced sample consisted of peripheral blood. The CDR3 sequence: CASSEGQAVEPQHF. In DNA, the CDR3 is TGTGCCAGCAGTGAAGGACAGGCGGTGGAGCCCCAGCATTTT.